These T cell receptor beta chains were read from a single sample in a study of beta chain features in type 1 diabetes. The method was immunoSEQ multiplex PCR; TCRdb's version includes in-frame clones alone and lacks a portion of them. This sample carries about 16,000 clones, 55% of them seen once, and the ten largest clones take over 0.4%. Material for sequencing was stem cell memory CD4+ T cells from blood. Receptors were obtained from a woman younger than 35 in good health. The CDR3 runs from the conserved cysteine through the conserved F or W. D genes are given only for firm matches. Only some rows state a clone size, as once, few, many or a class for expanded clones.

v_gene	abundance	j_gene	d_gene	CDR3aa	CDR3nt
TRBV7-9	.	TRBJ2-1	.	CASSPLGGGRNEQFF	TGTGCCAGCAGCCCCCTGGGGGGCGGGAGAAATGAGCAGTTCTTC
TRBV7-6	.	TRBJ2-2	.	CASLRGTGWSGELFF	TGTGCCAGCCTTAGAGGAACGGGATGGTCCGGGGAGCTGTTTTTT
TRBV4-1	.	TRBJ1-4	.	CASSQWALNEKLFF	TGCGCCAGCAGCCAATGGGCCTTGAATGAAAAACTGTTTTTT
TRBV19	.	TRBJ2-2	.	CASSIGPEGRTGELFF	TGTGCCAGTAGTATAGGGCCCGAGGGTCGGACCGGGGAGCTGTTTTTT
TRBV11-3	.	TRBJ2-7	TRBD2	CASSLITSEFHEQYF	TGTGCCAGCAGCTTAATAACTAGCGAATTCCACGAGCAGTACTTC
TRBV7-3	once	TRBJ2-5	TRBD1	CASSSGWGQQETQYF	TGTGCCAGCAGCTCGGGCTGGGGACAGCAAGAGACCCAGTACTTC
TRBV11-2	once	TRBJ2-7	TRBD2	CASSNSGKDYEQYF	TGTGCCAGCAGCAATAGCGGGAAGGACTACGAGCAGTACTTC
TRBV28	few	TRBJ2-7	TRBD1	CASSPSRQGAYEQYF	TGTGCCAGCAGTCCTTCGAGACAGGGGGCCTACGAGCAGTACTTC
TRBV6-5	.	TRBJ1-1	.	CASKDRYTEAFF	TGTGCCAGCAAGGACAGATACACTGAAGCTTTCTTT
TRBV5-6	few	TRBJ2-1	TRBD1	CASSTGTGRNEQFF	TGTGCCAGCAGTACCGGGACAGGGCGCAATGAGCAGTTCTTC
TRBV25-1	.	TRBJ2-3	TRBD2	CASKAGGGATDTQYF	TGTGCCAGCAAAGCGGGAGGAGGGGCCACAGATACGCAGTATTTT
TRBV6-5	once	TRBJ1-4	.	CASRAQGVGEKLFF	TGTGCCAGCAGAGCACAGGGAGTCGGGGAAAAACTGTTTTTT
TRBV6-1	.	TRBJ2-2	TRBD1	CASSRGQAIGGELFF	TGTGCCAGCAGTAGGGGACAGGCGATAGGCGGGGAGCTGTTTTTT
TRBV4-1	.	TRBJ2-1	TRBD1	CASSQQGVVSENNEQFF	TGCGCCAGCAGCCAACAGGGGGTCGTCAGTGAGAACAATGAGCAGTTCTTC
TRBV10-1	.	TRBJ2-7	TRBD2	CASRSGEGGEQYF	TGCGCCAGCAGATCGGGGGAGGGTGGCGAGCAGTACTTC
TRBV5-1	.	TRBJ2-7	TRBD1	CASSFGDGDRVRYF	TGCGCCAGCAGCTTCGGCGACGGGGACAGGGTTCGGTACTTC
TRBV19	.	TRBJ1-2	.	CASSIVPRGDYGYTF	TGTGCCAGTAGTATAGTTCCACGGGGAGACTATGGCTACACCTTC
TRBV10-3	.	TRBJ2-3	.	CAISPRQDTQYF	TGTGCCATCAGTCCGCGACAAGATACGCAGTATTTT
TRBV11-3	.	TRBJ2-7	.	CASSLGSGQSYDQYF	TGTGCCAGCAGCTTAGGAAGCGGCCAAAGCTACGATCAGTACTTC
TRBV6-1	.	TRBJ1-1	TRBD1	CASTGQGATEAFF	TGTGCCAGCACGGGGCAGGGGGCTACTGAAGCCTTCTTT
TRBV27	.	TRBJ1-5	TRBD1	CASSPTGGGQPQHF	TGTGCCAGCAGCCCTACAGGGGGCGGTCAGCCCCAGCATTTT
TRBV2	.	TRBJ1-1	TRBD1	CATNRDSEAFF	TGTGCCACCAACCGGGACAGTGAAGCTTTCTTT
TRBV2	.	TRBJ2-1	.	CASKKGDSYNEQFF	TGTGCCAGCAAAAAAGGGGACTCCTACAATGAGCAGTTCTTC
TRBV6-1	.	TRBJ2-1	TRBD2	CASSEARGGYNEQFF	TGTGCCAGCAGTGAAGCCCGGGGGGGATACAATGAGCAGTTCTTC
TRBV18	.	TRBJ2-7	TRBD1	CASSPQGNEQYF	TGTGCCAGCTCTCCACAGGGGAACGAGCAGTACTTC
TRBV5-1	once	TRBJ1-5	TRBD1	CASSLISGGGQPQHF	TGCGCCAGCAGCTTGATTTCAGGGGGAGGTCAGCCCCAGCATTTT
TRBV11-2	few	TRBJ2-1	TRBD2	CASSPALAGGNEQFF	TGTGCCAGCAGCCCCGCACTAGCGGGGGGCAATGAGCAGTTCTTC
TRBV14	.	TRBJ1-1	TRBD1	CASSRRTGRNTEAFF	TGTGCCAGCAGTCGACGGACAGGGAGAAACACTGAAGCTTTCTTT
TRBV5-6	.	TRBJ1-1	.	CASSTLGPWQTNTEAFF	TGTGCCAGCAGCACCCTGGGCCCTTGGCAGACGAACACTGAAGCTTTCTTT
TRBV11-2	.	TRBJ2-7	TRBD2	CASSLGQTSGSYEQYF	TGTGCCAGCAGCTTAGGCCAGACTAGCGGGAGCTACGAGCAGTACTTC
TRBV5-4	.	TRBJ1-1	TRBD1	CASSKRGRLNTEAFF	TGTGCCAGCAGCAAGAGGGGGCGTTTGAACACTGAAGCTTTCTTT
TRBV7-9	.	TRBJ1-1	TRBD1	CASSTQTGSNTEAFF	TGTGCCAGCAGCACCCAGACAGGGTCGAACACTGAAGCTTTCTTT